The 20 T cell receptor beta chains presented below share a single source sample, sequenced in a study of blood T cell repertoires in COVID-19 (dated by TCRdb to the early 2020s). The library was prepared using the immunoSEQ multiplex PCR assay. TCRdb retrieved this table from immuneACCESS and kept in-frame rearrangements only. Not all clones are present; in checked studies, unresolved V genes account for under half, and no reason is known for the remainder. The sample yields around 140,000 clones; roughly four fifths were counted once. The ten largest make up 1.6% of the sample. The specimen sequenced was peripheral blood. All receptors derive from a human donor in a cohort sampled during active COVID-19.

The chain joins TRBV7-9 to TRBJ2-7; TRBD2 aligns across 9 bases. This CDR3 spans 15 amino acids. Germline values: CDR1 SEHNR, CDR2 FQNEAQ (reference sequence). The junction had 9 bases not matched to a gene; V was cut back by 2 bases and J by 7 bases. Here the CDR3 DNA reads TGTGCCAGCAGCTTATGGGCGGGAGGGGGTGGAGAGCAGTACTTC. Its protein is CASSLWAGGGGEQYF.

This chain uses TRBV5-8 with TRBJ1-5; D is uncertain. The germline gives CDR1 SGHTS, CDR2 YDEGEE. The CDR3 runs to 13 residues. V lost 5 bases and J 5 bases, leaving 11 bases between the germline ends. The CDR3: CASSRTRDQPQHF. The CDR3 coding sequence is TGTGCCAGCAGTCGGACGCGGGATCAGCCCCAGCATTTT.

V is TRBV19 and J is TRBJ2-7, with D perhaps matching TRBD2 (5 bases). V shed 3 bases and J shed 7 bases, with 16 bases lying between them. The germline gives CDR1 LNHDA, CDR2 SQIVND (reference sequence). The CDR3 totals 14 residues. The CDR3: CASSISYGGGEQYF. The CDR3 DNA reads as TGTGCCAGTAGTATTTCTTATGGTGGAGGAGAGCAGTACTTC.

The chain combines TRBV18 with TRBJ2-3, with D maybe TRBD2 (6 bases). Germline loops: CDR1 KGHSH, CDR2 LQKENI. V was cut by 3 bases and J by 6 bases, with 13 bases left in between. The CDR3 runs to 14 residues. CDR3 bases: TGTGCCAGCTCACCGGAGACGGGAGAGGATACGCAGTATTTT. Its translation: CASSPETGEDTQYF.

This clone was counted only a few times. The J gene is TRBJ2-2, the V gene TRBV5-1; D perhaps matches TRBD1 (6 bases). The CDR3 consists of 15 residues. The V gene's germline CDR1 is SGHRS and CDR2 YFSETQ. Trimming removed 0 bases from V and 5 bases from J, with 11 bases in between. In DNA form, the CDR3 reads TGCGCCAGCAGCTTGGGAGTGAGGGGGACCGGGGAGCTGTTTTTT. It encodes CASSLGVRGTGELFF.

V gene TRBV18 combines with J gene TRBJ2-7, with 7 nucleotides matching TRBD1. V dropped 3 bases and J dropped 2; count of bases not matched to a gene: 4. The germline gives CDR1 KGHSH, CDR2 LQKENI. CDR3 length: 14 amino acids. This chain's CDR3 is CASSPGQAPYEQYF. The DNA of the CDR3 is TGTGCCAGCTCACCCGGACAGGCGCCCTACGAGCAGTACTTC.

This sequence joins TRBV7-9 and TRBJ1-2, with D possibly matching TRBD1 (5 bases). Germline V gene sequence: CDR1 SEHNR, CDR2 FQNEAQ (reference sequence). The CDR3 is 14 amino acids. V lost 2 bases to trimming and J lost 2 bases, with 9 bases between them. The DNA for the CDR3 is TGTGCCAGCAGCTTATATGGGGGGAACTATGGCTACACCTTC. It codes for CASSLYGGNYGYTF.

For the CDR3, the DNA is TGTGCCAGCAGCTTACTTAACAGGGAGCATGGCTACACCTTC. Translating gives CASSLLNREHGYTF. This chain uses TRBV3-1 (or the pseudogene TRBV3-2) with TRBJ1-2; perhaps TRBD1 as D (6 bases). There are 14 residues in the CDR3. V lost 5 bases and J 6 bases, leaving 16 bases between the germline ends. Germline CDR1 LGHDT, CDR2 YNNKEL (reference sequence).

V gene TRBV9 combines with J gene TRBJ1-3, with 7 bases aligning to TRBD1. CDR1 and CDR2 from the germline V gene are SGDLS and YYNGEE. Unmatched junction bases numbered 8, after V lost 0 bases and J lost 2 bases. The CDR3 sequence is 17 residues long. The CDR3 sequence: CASSVAGTGVPGNTIYF. The CDR3 DNA follows: TGTGCCAGCAGCGTAGCTGGTACAGGGGTTCCTGGAAACACCATATATTTT.

This clone was picked up a small number of times. CDR3 sequence (DNA): TGTGCCAGCAGCTTATCTAGCGGGTCCCCCTACGAGCAGTACTTC. It encodes CASSLSSGSPYEQYF. This chain connects TRBV7-3 to TRBJ2-7; 8 bases agree with TRBD2. J was trimmed by 2 bases and V by 2 bases; bases with no gene match: 5. CDR1 and CDR2 from the germline V gene are SGHTA and FQGTGA. There are 15 residues in the CDR3.

The rearrangement links TRBV6-5 to TRBJ2-3, with 7 nucleotides matching TRBD1. CDR1 is MNHEY and CDR2 is SVGAGI in the germline V gene. With 4 bases clipped from V and 12 bases from J, the junction kept 13 bases outside the gene matches. The CDR3 loop spans 14 amino acids. The CDR3 is CASSLPGQPRSQYF. The CDR3 DNA reads TGTGCCAGCAGTTTACCGGGACAGCCACGGTCCCAGTATTTT.

This sequence joins TRBV6-5 and TRBJ2-1, with TRBD2 as a possible D gene (5 bases). Per the germline V gene, CDR1 is MNHEY and CDR2 is SVGAGI. The CDR3 runs 13 residues. V gave up 4 bases and J gave up 6 bases, with 10 bases separating them. Written as DNA, the CDR3 is TGTGCCAGCAGTTCCCGGACTGCCAATGAGCAGTTCTTC. It codes for CASSSRTANEQFF.

This chain joins TRBV7-9 and TRBJ2-2, with D perhaps TRBD2 (6 bases). Looked up from germline, CDR1 is SEHNR and CDR2 is FQNEAQ (reference sequence). CDR3 size: 16 residues. V was pared by 2 bases and J by 5 bases, with 15 bases between. The CDR3 here is CASSLFAGLVTGELFF. The CDR3 DNA sequence: TGTGCCAGCAGCTTATTCGCGGGATTGGTTACCGGGGAGCTGTTTTTT.

The V and J genes are TRBV19 and TRBJ2-7; D possibly corresponds to TRBD2 (5 bases). V gave up 10 bases and J gave up 3 bases, with 16 bases separating them. Per the germline V gene, CDR1 is LNHDA and CDR2 is SQIVND (reference sequence). CDR3 length equals 13 residues. CDR3 sequence reads: CATPVSVDYEQYF. DNA of the CDR3: TGTGCCACCCCGGTTAGCGTTGACTACGAGCAGTACTTC.

The rearrangement uses TRBV28 and TRBJ1-2; perhaps TRBD1 as D (6 bases). Trimming cost V 5 bases and J 0 bases, with 22 bases left between them. The CDR3 has 18 amino acids. Looked up from germline, CDR1 is MDHEN and CDR2 is SYDVKM. The CDR3 loop reads CASSPVWGGHLSNYGYTF. The CDR3 DNA is TGTGCCAGCAGTCCCGTGTGGGGGGGACATCTATCTAACTATGGCTACACCTTC.

CDR3 bases: TGTGCCAGCAGCCCACGACCGGGATATGGGACCCAGTACTTC. This gives the protein CASSPRPGYGTQYF. This rearrangement joins TRBV7-3 to TRBJ2-5; tentatively, D is TRBD2 (5 bases). Germline-derived CDR1 and CDR2 are SGHTA and FQGTGA. Trimming stripped 5 bases from V and 7 bases from J, with 17 bases between. The CDR3 consists of 14 residues.

The rearrangement links TRBV7-2 to TRBJ2-7; a possible D gene is TRBD1 (6 bases). With 5 bases removed from V and 7 bases from J, the gap between germline ends came to 21 bases. The CDR3 is 15 amino acids. Germline CDR1 and CDR2: SGHTA and FQGNSA. In DNA, the CDR3 is TGTGCCAGCAGCGTTACACTCAGGGGTAGTAGGGAGCAGTACTTC. Translated, it gives CASSVTLRGSREQYF.

This chain joins TRBV11-2 and TRBJ2-1, with D maybe TRBD2 (5 bases). CDR3 size: 16 residues. Germline CDR1 is SGHAT and CDR2 is FQNNGV. V lost 3 bases, J lost 3 bases, and 15 bases lay in between. CDR3 residues: CASSFLATEDYNEQFF. The CDR3 DNA reads TGTGCCAGCAGCTTCTTAGCGACGGAGGACTACAATGAGCAGTTCTTC.

This clone was observed a single time. The chain is built from TRBV14 and TRBJ2-1; D may be TRBD2 (6 bases). Trimming removed 3 bases from V and 7 bases from J, with 19 bases in between. The CDR3 spans 16 residues. The V gene's germline CDR1 is SGHDN and CDR2 FVKESK. The CDR3 bases are TGTGCCAGCAGCCACGAAGCGGGTGCATTCCATAATGAGCAGTTCTTC. Translated: CASSHEAGAFHNEQFF.

The chain is built from TRBV7-9 and TRBJ2-3; no definite D call. Trimming took 1 base from V and 3 from J, leaving 8 bases between them. This CDR3 is built from 14 residues. CDR1 and CDR2 from the germline V gene are SEHNR and FQNEAQ (reference sequence). CDR3 sequence: CASSLDRLTDTQYF. The CDR3 bases are TGTGCCAGCAGCTTAGATCGGTTGACAGATACGCAGTATTTT.